What follows are 2 T cell receptor beta chains derived from one specimen sequenced in a study of T cells in Graves' hyperthyroidism and ophthalmopathy. Using RNA transcripts as the source, TCR beta CDR3 regions were amplified. The HTBI primer set served for first-round RT-PCR of the TCR CDR3. TCRdb analysed the multiplex PCR reads with MiXCR anew, one entry per CDR3 protein. The table includes approximately 150,000 distinct CDR3 sequences, about 9% detected once. The sequenced material came from blood. The source is a woman under 30 with Graves' hyperthyroidism that later progressed to Graves' ophthalmopathy.

This clonotype was detected many times. This chain connects TRBV3-1 to TRBJ2-5, with a tentative D call TRBD2 (6 bases). From germline, CDR1 is LGHDT and CDR2 YNNKEL (reference sequence). Trimming removed 4 bases from V and 8 bases from J, with 20 bases in between. CDR3 length: 15 amino acids. The CDR3 DNA sequence: TGTGCCAGCAGCCGAAAAGGGACTCGAGGGGCAACCCAGTACTTC. Encoded protein: CASSRKGTRGATQYF.

This clonotype was observed at least ten times. The chain couples TRBV12-3 or TRBV12-4 to TRBJ1-5; D not resolved. The CDR3 length is 13 residues. Between the trimmed V and J ends, which lost 3 bases and 0 bases, there was a span of 3 bases. Here the CDR3 DNA reads TGTGCCAGCAGTTTGTATAGCAATCAGCCCCAGCATTTT. Amino acids: CASSLYSNQPQHF.